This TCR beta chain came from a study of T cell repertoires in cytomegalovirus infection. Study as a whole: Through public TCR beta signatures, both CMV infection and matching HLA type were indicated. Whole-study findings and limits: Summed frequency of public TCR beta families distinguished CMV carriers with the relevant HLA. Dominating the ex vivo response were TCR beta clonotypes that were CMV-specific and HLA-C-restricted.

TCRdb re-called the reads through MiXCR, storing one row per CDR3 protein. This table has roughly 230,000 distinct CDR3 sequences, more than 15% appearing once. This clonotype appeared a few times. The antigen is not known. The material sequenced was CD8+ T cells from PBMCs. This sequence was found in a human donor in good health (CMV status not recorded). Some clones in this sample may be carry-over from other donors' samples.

The CDR3 nucleotides are TGTGCCAGCAACGGGGTTAGAGAGACCCAGTACTTC. This gives the protein CASNGVRETQYF. The V gene is TRBV7-9, the J gene TRBJ2-5; a possible D gene is TRBD2 (5 bases). The CDR3 runs to 12 residues. CDR1 and CDR2 (germline): SEHNR, FQNEAQ (reference sequence). V was cut by 7 bases and J by 4 bases, with 10 bases left in between.